This TCR beta chain originates from a study of T cells after yellow fever vaccination (dated by TCRdb to about 2019). Regarding the complete study: The SMART-Seq v4 Ultra Low Input RNA kit was used to prepare libraries from fractions with low cell numbers. Blood was drawn at multiple timepoints before and after primary and secondary immunization, with bulk PBMC replicates and cell subsets isolated. To track T-cell clones before and after primary and booster YFV17D yellow fever vaccination, bulk TCR alpha and beta repertoires were sequenced longitudinally. Two healthy male donors, one aged 18 to 30 and one aged 30 to 40 years, were included in the cohort.

Overall results and qualifications from the work: A small share of clonotypes was detected in both CD4 and CD8 compartments, with the overlap likely arising from convergent recombination. Only two donors were included in the study, so the extent to which the findings can be generalized is limited. Compared with the primary T-cell response, the secondary T-cell response was faster but weaker, reaching its peak on day 5 rather than on day 15. Most clones expanded after primary vaccination (about 95% of CD4 and 88% of CD8) were re-detected after the booster, suggesting that broad memory maintenance occurred. Computational filtering was needed because FACS-sorted repertoires could contain abundant contaminating clonotypes from the bulk population.

Details on this clonotype: What antigen it recognizes has not been identified. Qualities for individual bases were not recorded, and no much larger clone is one base off.

Instrument used: Illumina NovaSeq 6000. TCR cDNA was synthesized by 5'RACE template switching, which introduced a universal primer site and unique molecular identifiers. Priming of cDNA synthesis was performed from both the TCR alpha and TCR beta constant segments. Library amplification involved two PCR steps, and the second step added sample barcodes and sequencing adapters. Libraries were sequenced on Illumina HiSeq 2500 (2x100 bp) or NovaSeq (2x150 bp). In the authors' own workflow: MIGEC handled demultiplexing of reads and collapsing into UMI consensus sequences, while MiXCR performed V(D)J alignment. Using edgeR on replicate PBMC samples, clonotypes were called vaccine-responding if FDR was below 0.01 and the log2 fold change was above 5 up to day 15. Bulk clonotypes were assigned CD4 or CD8 identity according to which sequenced CD4 or CD8 repertoire held them at higher abundance. Using fastp at Q25 and MiXCR, TCRdb reprocessed the public reads and kept productive beta chains. One record per CDR3 amino acid sequence lists the most common genes and DNA. V and J calls and clone size were set by TCRdb, not the authors. The sample table shows approximately 130,000 distinct CDR3 sequences, and 15% are seen once. The ten largest account for approximately 39% of the sample.

CDR1 and CDR2, looked up from the germline V gene, are KGHSH and LQKENI. For this chain, trimming is 3 bases at the V end and 2 bases at the J end, and the number of junction bases without a gene match is 4. The CDR3 sequence holds 15 residues, the cysteine and phenylalanine included. Only the CDR3 part of the read is kept: 45 bases, read in frame from the first base. The treatment or condition label on this specimen signifies: live attenuated yellow fever vaccine strain. A standard Ficoll-Paque protocol was used to isolate PBMCs from peripheral blood. Dynabeads CD4 and CD8 positive selection kits were used to isolate the CD4 and CD8 T-cell fractions. TriZol was used to extract RNA from bulk PBMCs, from CD4 and CD8 fractions, and from dextramer-positive and dextramer-negative fractions.

Here the chain combines TRBV18 and TRBJ2-5, with 9 bases matching TRBD1. The sequencing here drew on CD8+ T cells sorted from PBMCs, taken 5 days after the yellow fever booster vaccination. This TCR came from a young man who received the YFV17D yellow fever vaccine. The DNA is TGTGCCAGCTCACCTCAAGACAGGGGGCAAGAGACCCAGTACTTC. It translates to CASSPQDRGQETQYF.